Shown below are 29 T cell receptor beta chains from a single sample sequenced in a study of T cells in Graves' hyperthyroidism and ophthalmopathy. Authors of the study amplified TCR beta CDR3 regions from RNA transcripts. HTBI primers were used for first-round RT-PCR of the TCR CDR3. TCRdb used MiXCR to reprocess the multiplex PCR reads, holding one entry per CDR3 protein. This table has roughly 650,000 distinct CDR3 sequences, about a sixth appearing once. Specimen: blood. The origin of the receptors is a woman between 40 and 55 years old with Graves' ophthalmopathy.

There are many counts of this clonotype. As DNA, the CDR3 is TGTGCCAGCAGCTTGGGGACACAGGCCATCTACGAGCAGTACTTC. It is translated as CASSLGTQAIYEQYF. This chain uses TRBV11-2 with TRBJ2-7; D possibly corresponds to TRBD1 (6 bases). V lost 3 bases and J lost 3, with 15 bases in between. The germline CDR1 and CDR2 sequences are SGHAT and FQNNGV. This CDR3 is 15 amino acids long.

This clonotype was recorded once. The genes are TRBV27 and TRBJ2-5, with a tentative D call TRBD1 (6 bases). The CDR3 extends over 15 amino acids. The V end lost 3 bases, the J end lost 2 bases, and 13 bases lay between the germline ends. Germline CDR1 and CDR2: MNHEY and SMNVEV (reference sequence). The CDR3 DNA sequence: TGTGCCAGCAGTTTCTGGGGGCGACAACAAGAGACCCAGTACTTC. This sequence encodes CASSFWGRQQETQYF.

The chain carries TRBV29-1 and TRBJ2-3; TRBD2 matches 14 bases. The CDR3 has 15 residues. With 7 bases clipped from V and 4 bases from J, the junction kept 7 bases outside the gene matches. CDR1 SQVTM and CDR2 ANQGSEA come from the germline V gene. For the CDR3, the DNA is TGCAGCGGGGGACTAGCGGGAGATAGGGCAGATACGCAGTATTTT. Its translation: CSGGLAGDRADTQYF.

This clonotype came up many times. V gene TRBV7-3 combines with J gene TRBJ2-6; no reliable D call. Germline V gene lookup returns CDR1 SGHTA and CDR2 FQGTGA. The germline V and J ends were trimmed by 5 bases and 0 bases, with 14 bases remaining between them. This CDR3 region has 17 residues. CDR3 coding DNA: TGTGCCAGCAGCGTGGACGGACCCAACTCTGGGGCCAACGTCCTGACTTTC. Protein: CASSVDGPNSGANVLTF.

The table lists this clonotype with a few counts. The rearrangement joins TRBV5-6 to TRBJ2-2; 9 nucleotides align to TRBD1. CDR1 is SGHDT, CDR2 YYEEEE, per germline. CDR3 size: 17 residues. Trimming removed 5 bases from V and 3 bases from J; junction bases left unmatched: 11. The CDR3 region is CASSLSRGQGYTGELFF. The DNA of the CDR3 is TGTGCCAGCAGTTTAAGTAGGGGACAGGGATACACCGGGGAGCTGTTTTTT. Based on the CDR3 plus reference TRBV5-6 and TRBJ2-2, the full variable domain is DAGVTQSPTHLIKTRGQQVTLRCSPKSGHDTVSWYQQALGQGPQFIFQYYEEEERQRGNFPDRFSGHQFPNYSSELNVNALLLGDSALYLCASSLSRGQGYTGELFFGEGSRLTVL.

This clonotype was recorded a few times. The chain joins TRBV5-4 to TRBJ2-5, with TRBD1 matching over 9 bases. Germline V gene lookup returns CDR1 SGHNT and CDR2 YYREEE (reference sequence). The CDR3 spans 16 residues. V was pared by 4 bases and J by 1 base, with 8 bases of the junction left unmatched. The CDR3 DNA reads TGTGCCAGCAGCAAAGAACAGGGGGCTCTCCAAGAGACCCAGTACTTC. Encoded protein: CASSKEQGALQETQYF.

V usage is TRBV12-3 or TRBV12-4 and J usage is TRBJ2-5; D may be TRBD2 (5 bases). CDR3 size: 11 residues. The germline V and J ends were trimmed by 6 bases and 7 bases, with 9 bases remaining between them. CDR3 in amino acids: CASRAEGTQYF. The DNA for the CDR3 is TGTGCCAGCAGAGCCGAGGGGACCCAGTACTTC.

In its sample, this clonotype was seen many times. The chain combines TRBV11-2 with TRBJ2-3; D remains ambiguous. V lost 3 bases and J lost 5, with 9 bases in between. From germline, CDR1 is SGHAT and CDR2 FQNNGV. This CDR3 is built from 13 residues. In DNA, the CDR3 is TGTGCCAGCAGCTTGGTTCTCGAAGATACGCAGTATTTT. It translates to CASSLVLEDTQYF.

A few counts support this clonotype. A read error may account for a junction end that differs from germline. CDR3: CASSQRGASGYNEQFF. The CDR3 DNA follows: TGCGCCAGCAGCCAAAGGGGGGCTAGCGGATACAATGAGCAGTTCTTC. The gene calls are TRBV7-3 and TRBJ2-1; D possibly corresponds to TRBD2 (7 bases). This CDR3 region has 16 residues. In germline, CDR1 is SGHTA, CDR2 FQGTGA.

This clonotype was counted only a few times. This sequence joins TRBV19 and TRBJ2-7, with 7 bases fitting TRBD1. Germline values: CDR1 LNHDA, CDR2 SQIVND (reference sequence). Unmatched junction bases numbered 6, after V lost 4 bases and J lost 3 bases. The CDR3 is 14 residues long. The CDR3 loop is CASSTTGDSYEQYF. The CDR3 DNA is TGTGCCAGTAGTACAACCGGGGACAGCTACGAGCAGTACTTC.

This clonotype was seen only a few times. The V gene is TRBV30, the J gene TRBJ1-1, with TRBD1 as a possible D gene (5 bases). V was trimmed by 4 bases and J by 7 bases, leaving 13 bases between them. Germline V gene lookup returns CDR1 GTSNPN and CDR2 SVGIG (reference sequence). The CDR3 consists of 12 residues. DNA for the CDR3: TGTGCCTGGAAGGCAGGGTGGCATGAAGCTTTCTTT. Translated: CAWKAGWHEAFF.

This clonotype showed up many times. The chain links TRBV7-6 to TRBJ2-1, with TRBD2 matching 9 bases. The germline V gene encodes CDR1 SGHVS and CDR2 FNYEAQ. The CDR3 contains 15 residues. V dropped 7 bases and J dropped 5; count of bases not matched to a gene: 9. The CDR3 bases are TGTGCCAGCACCCTAGGGGCTAGCGGGAACAATGAGCAGTTCTTC. Amino acid sequence: CASTLGASGNNEQFF.

This clonotype was counted ten times or more. This chain joins TRBV20-1 and TRBJ1-2; D is possibly TRBD1 (6 bases). Looked up from germline, CDR1 is DFQATT and CDR2 is SNEGSKA (reference sequence). The CDR3 covers 14 residues. V was shortened by 2 bases and J by 8 bases, with 18 bases between the two germline ends. The CDR3: CSARTTTGTWGYTF. CDR3 bases: TGCAGTGCTAGAACAACCACAGGGACTTGGGGCTACACCTTC.

The V gene is TRBV28, the J gene TRBJ2-7, with D perhaps matching TRBD1 (6 bases). V lost 4 bases and J 0 bases, leaving 13 bases between the germline ends. CDR1 and CDR2 from the germline V gene are MDHEN and SYDVKM. The CDR3 contains 15 residues. This chain's CDR3 is CASSSVQGSSYEQYF. In nucleotides, the CDR3 is TGTGCCAGCAGTTCAGTCCAGGGGAGCTCCTACGAGCAGTACTTC.

The CDR3: CASSQEFGAGGPAETQYF. CDR3 DNA sequence: TGTGCCAGCAGCCAAGAGTTTGGAGCGGGAGGGCCGGCTGAGACCCAGTACTTC. The rearrangement joins TRBV3-1 to TRBJ2-5; TRBD2 matches 10 bases. CDR3 length: 18 residues. Germline V gene data show CDR1 as LGHDT and CDR2 as YNNKEL (reference sequence). The V segment lost 0 bases and the J segment 5 bases; nucleotides outside the gene matches: 12.

The chain recombines TRBV3-1 with TRBJ2-3, with D unresolved. V was pared by 2 bases and J by 5 bases, with 17 bases between. The CDR3 totals 16 residues. Germline CDR1 reads LGHDT; CDR2 reads YNNKEL (reference sequence). CDR3 amino acids: CASSQLEATGRDTQYF. The CDR3 coding sequence is TGTGCCAGCAGCCAACTGGAAGCGACTGGCCGAGATACGCAGTATTTT.

This clonotype has at least ten counts. The chain couples TRBV7-2 to TRBJ2-5; D is unresolved. Germline CDR1 is SGHTA and CDR2 is FQGNSA. V was shortened by 5 bases and J by 4 bases, with 11 bases between the two germline ends. The CDR3 totals 13 residues. CDR3 residues: CASSPYNGETQYF. Written as DNA, the CDR3 is TGTGCCAGCAGCCCGTATAATGGAGAGACCCAGTACTTC.

The chain employs TRBV20-1 and TRBJ1-2; TRBD1 might be the D (5 bases). V was cut by 7 bases and J by 1 base, with 16 bases left in between. CDR3 length: 14 residues. Germline CDR1 is DFQATT and CDR2 is SNEGSKA (reference sequence). CDR3 in amino acids: CSVLREGFNYGYTF. In DNA, the CDR3 is TGCAGTGTCCTGCGGGAGGGGTTTAACTATGGCTACACCTTC.

To note about this clonotype: A read error is possible here, since a much larger clone lies one base away. J is TRBJ2-1 and V is TRBV10-3; 7 bases line up with TRBD1. The trim removed 0 bases at V and 10 bases at J, leaving 9 bases unmatched. The germline V gene encodes CDR1 ENHRY and CDR2 SYGVKD. The CDR3 consists of 15 residues. The CDR3 coding sequence is TGTGCCATCAGTGAGTCGCTGGGACAGTTTTACGAGCAGTTCTTC. Amino acid sequence: CAISESLGQFYEQFF.

The sample holds many counts of this clonotype. The genes are TRBV27 and TRBJ2-7; the match to TRBD2 covers 12 bases. Trimming cost V 6 bases and J 3 bases; bases outside gene matches: 12. The CDR3 consists of 17 residues. CDR1 and CDR2 from the germline V gene are MNHEY and SMNVEV (reference sequence). CDR3 in DNA: TGTGCCAGCAGCCCAAGGCCCTGGACTAGCGGGATCTACGAGCAGTACTTC. The encoded protein is CASSPRPWTSGIYEQYF.

This chain joins TRBV29-1 and TRBJ2-7; 12 positions agree with TRBD2. Trimming at V came to 5 bases and at J to 3 bases, leaving 2 bases not matched to a gene. The CDR3 runs 13 residues. The V gene's germline CDR1 is SQVTM and CDR2 ANQGSEA. The CDR3 DNA is TGCAGCGTTTCGACTAGCGGGAGCTACGAGCAGTACTTC. Its translation: CSVSTSGSYEQYF.

The chain carries TRBV20-1 and TRBJ1-6; perhaps TRBD1 as D (5 bases). The germline V and J ends were trimmed by 1 base and 7 bases, with 17 bases remaining between them. The germline CDR1 and CDR2 sequences are DFQATT and SNEGSKA (reference sequence). The CDR3 sequence is 16 residues long. CDR3 residues: CSARAFSTDRNSPLHF. CDR3 in DNA: TGCAGTGCTAGAGCCTTTTCGACAGATAGGAATTCACCCCTCCACTTT.

The table lists this clonotype with a few counts. The chain joins TRBV2 to TRBJ2-7; D possibly corresponds to TRBD2 (6 bases). This CDR3 spans 12 amino acids. The germline CDR1 and CDR2 sequences are SNHLY and FYNNEI. CDR3 bases: TGTGCTACTTCTGGGGCGGGGCTCGAGCAGTACTTC. This codes for CATSGAGLEQYF.

The chain links TRBV7-2 to TRBJ1-2, with a tentative D call TRBD1 (6 bases). Germline CDR1 reads SGHTA; CDR2 reads FQGNSA. This CDR3 is 14 amino acids long. Trimming removed 5 bases from V and 5 bases from J, with 15 bases in between. The CDR3 reads CASSPRDILYGYTF. The DNA of the CDR3 is TGTGCCAGCAGCCCCAGGGACATCTTGTATGGCTACACCTTC.

The rearrangement links TRBV19 to TRBJ1-5; 8 nucleotides match TRBD1. Trimming cost V 5 bases and J 5 bases; bases outside gene matches: 11. The CDR3 extends over 16 amino acids. Per germline, CDR1 LNHDA and CDR2 SQIVND (reference sequence). CDR3 bases: TGTGCCAGTAGTGAAAGGACAGGGCTGTTGGATCAGCCCCAGCATTTT. It is translated as CASSERTGLLDQPQHF.

In this sample, this clonotype turned up a few times. The chain has TRBV15 and TRBJ1-2; D gene uncertain. Germline V lookup: CDR1 LNHNV, CDR2 YYDKDF (reference sequence). The ends were cut back, 3 bases at V and 5 bases at J, with 13 bases in the middle. The CDR3 contains 14 residues. CDR3 coding DNA: TGTGCCACCAGCAGGGACCCCGCCAGTTATGGCTACACCTTC. Translation gives CATSRDPASYGYTF. Together with reference TRBV15 and TRBJ1-2, the CDR3 gives the full variable domain: DAMVIQNPRYQVTQFGKPVTLSCSQTLNHNVMYWYQQKSSQAPKLLFHYYDKDFNNEADTPDNFQSRRPNTSFCFLDIRSPGLGDTAMYLCATSRDPASYGYTFGSGTRLTVV.

The chain recombines TRBV18 with TRBJ2-2; D is unclear. The V gene lost 1 base and the J gene lost 4 bases, with 10 bases spanning the gap. Germline V gene data show CDR1 as KGHSH and CDR2 as LQKENI. The CDR3 has 15 amino acids. CDR3 amino acids: CASSPLSPSTGELFF. In DNA form, the CDR3 reads TGTGCCAGCTCACCACTATCTCCGAGCACCGGGGAGCTGTTTTTT.

The J gene is TRBJ1-1, the V gene TRBV5-1; 9 bases align to TRBD1. CDR3 length: 14 residues. CDR1 and CDR2 (germline): SGHRS, YFSETQ. V lost 4 bases and J lost 5; bases outside the gene matches: 6. For the CDR3, the DNA is TGCGCCAGCAGCGGACCGGGACAGGGAACTGAAGCTTTCTTT. It encodes CASSGPGQGTEAFF.

This clonotype was picked up many times. The rearrangement joins TRBV12-3 or TRBV12-4 to TRBJ2-5; tentative D call: TRBD1 (6 bases). With 4 bases removed from V and 2 bases from J, the gap between germline ends came to 8 bases. The CDR3 loop spans 13 amino acids. The CDR3 spells CASSWTAQETQYF. CDR3 coding DNA: TGTGCCAGCAGTTGGACAGCTCAAGAGACCCAGTACTTC.